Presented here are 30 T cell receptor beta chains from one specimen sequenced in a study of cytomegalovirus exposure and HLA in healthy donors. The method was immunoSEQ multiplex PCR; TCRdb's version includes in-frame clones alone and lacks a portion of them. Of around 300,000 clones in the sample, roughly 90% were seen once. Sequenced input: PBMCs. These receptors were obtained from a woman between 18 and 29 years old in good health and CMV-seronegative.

The CDR3 DNA reads TGTGCCATCCATTCGTGTCACTCCAATGAAAAACTGTTTTTT. It yields the protein CAIHSCHSNEKLFF. The genes are TRBV6-5 and TRBJ1-4; D remains unclear. The CDR3 is made up of 14 amino acids. Trimming stripped 10 bases from V and 5 bases from J, with 17 bases between. Germline CDR1 MNHEY, CDR2 SVGAGI.

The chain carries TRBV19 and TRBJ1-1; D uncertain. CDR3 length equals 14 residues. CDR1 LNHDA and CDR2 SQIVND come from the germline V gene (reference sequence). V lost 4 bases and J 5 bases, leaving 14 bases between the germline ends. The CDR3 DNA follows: TGTGCCAGTAGTAGCCGTCAGTGGAGGACTGAAGCTTTCTTT. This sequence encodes CASSSRQWRTEAFF. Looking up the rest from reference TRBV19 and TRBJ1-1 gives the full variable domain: DGGITQSPKYLFRKEGQNVTLSCEQNLNHDAMYWYRQDPGQGLRLIYYSQIVNDFQKGDIAEGYSVSREKKESFPLTVTSAQKNPTAFYLCASSSRQWRTEAFFGQGTRLTVV.

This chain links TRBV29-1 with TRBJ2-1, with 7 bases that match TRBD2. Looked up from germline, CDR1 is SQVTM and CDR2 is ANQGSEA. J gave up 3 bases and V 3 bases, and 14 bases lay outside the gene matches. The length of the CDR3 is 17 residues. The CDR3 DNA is TGCAGCGTTGAGGTAGGGTTTCAGGGACTACTCTACAATGAGCAGTTCTTC. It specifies CSVEVGFQGLLYNEQFF.

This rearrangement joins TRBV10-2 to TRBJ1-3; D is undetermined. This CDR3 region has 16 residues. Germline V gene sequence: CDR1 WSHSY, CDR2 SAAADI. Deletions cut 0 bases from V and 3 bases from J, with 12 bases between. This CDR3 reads CASSESVPEGGNTIYF. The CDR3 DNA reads TGCGCCAGCAGTGAGTCGGTCCCGGAGGGTGGAAACACCATATATTTT.

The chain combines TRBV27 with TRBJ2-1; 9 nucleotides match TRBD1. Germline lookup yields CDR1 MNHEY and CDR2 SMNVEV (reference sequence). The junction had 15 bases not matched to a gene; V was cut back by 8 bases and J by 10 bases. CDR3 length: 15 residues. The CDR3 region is CASAAGTGITPEQFF. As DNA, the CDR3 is TGTGCCAGCGCGGCCGGGACAGGGATAACCCCGGAGCAGTTCTTC.

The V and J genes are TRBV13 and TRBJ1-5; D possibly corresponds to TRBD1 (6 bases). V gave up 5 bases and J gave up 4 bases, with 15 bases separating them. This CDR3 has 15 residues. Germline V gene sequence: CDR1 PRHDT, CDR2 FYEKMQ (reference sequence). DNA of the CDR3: TGTGCCAGCAGCCCCTCCGGGACACAGAATCAGCCCCAGCATTTT. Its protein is CASSPSGTQNQPQHF.

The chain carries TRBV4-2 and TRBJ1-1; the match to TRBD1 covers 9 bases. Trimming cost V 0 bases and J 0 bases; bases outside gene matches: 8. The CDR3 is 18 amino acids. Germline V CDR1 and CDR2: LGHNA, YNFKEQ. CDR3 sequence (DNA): TGTGCCAGCAGCCAAGATCCCCCGACAGGGGGGATGAACACTGAAGCTTTCTTT. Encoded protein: CASSQDPPTGGMNTEAFF.

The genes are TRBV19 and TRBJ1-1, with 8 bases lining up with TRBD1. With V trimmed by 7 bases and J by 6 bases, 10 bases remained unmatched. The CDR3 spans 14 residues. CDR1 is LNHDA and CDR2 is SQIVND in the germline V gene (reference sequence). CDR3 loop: CASNLGQGLSEAFF. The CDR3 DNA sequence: TGTGCCAGTAACCTAGGACAGGGCTTATCTGAAGCTTTCTTT.

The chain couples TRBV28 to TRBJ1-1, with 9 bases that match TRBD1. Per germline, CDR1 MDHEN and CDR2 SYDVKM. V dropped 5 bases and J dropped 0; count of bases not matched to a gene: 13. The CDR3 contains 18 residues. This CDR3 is CASSPTGTGNWLNTEAFF. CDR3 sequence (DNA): TGTGCCAGCAGTCCGACCGGGACAGGGAATTGGTTGAACACTGAAGCTTTCTTT. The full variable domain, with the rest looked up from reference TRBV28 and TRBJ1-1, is DVKVTQSSRYLVKRTGEKVFLECVQDMDHENMFWYRQDPGLGLRLIYFSYDVKMKEKGDIPEGYSVSREKKERFSLILESASTNQTSMYLCASSPTGTGNWLNTEAFFGQGTRLTVV.

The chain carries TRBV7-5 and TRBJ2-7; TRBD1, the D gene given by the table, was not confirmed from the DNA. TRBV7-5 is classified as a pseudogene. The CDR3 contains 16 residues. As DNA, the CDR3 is TGTGTCAGAAGCTCTACCCGGGACAGGGGGCGGTACGAGCAGTACTTC. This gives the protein CVRSSTRDRGRYEQYF.

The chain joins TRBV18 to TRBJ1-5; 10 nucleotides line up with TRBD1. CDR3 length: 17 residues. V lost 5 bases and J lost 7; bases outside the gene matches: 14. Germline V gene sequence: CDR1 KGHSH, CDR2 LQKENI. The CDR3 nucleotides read TGTGCCAGCTCATCGTATACCGGGACAGGGGTTCGGCAGCCCCAGCATTTT. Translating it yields CASSSYTGTGVRQPQHF.

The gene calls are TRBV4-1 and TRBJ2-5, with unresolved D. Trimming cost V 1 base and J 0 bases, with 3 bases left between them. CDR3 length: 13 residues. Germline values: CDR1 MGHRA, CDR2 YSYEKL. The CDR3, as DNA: TGCGCCAGCAGCCAAGCCTACCAAGAGACCCAGTACTTC. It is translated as CASSQAYQETQYF.

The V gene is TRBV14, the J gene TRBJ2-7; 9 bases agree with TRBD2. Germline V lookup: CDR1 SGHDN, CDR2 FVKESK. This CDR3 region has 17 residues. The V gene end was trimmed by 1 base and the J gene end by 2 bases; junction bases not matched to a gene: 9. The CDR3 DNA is TGTGCCAGCAGCCAAGGACTTGGACTAGCGTTTCCCTACGAGCAGTACTTC. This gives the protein CASSQGLGLAFPYEQYF.

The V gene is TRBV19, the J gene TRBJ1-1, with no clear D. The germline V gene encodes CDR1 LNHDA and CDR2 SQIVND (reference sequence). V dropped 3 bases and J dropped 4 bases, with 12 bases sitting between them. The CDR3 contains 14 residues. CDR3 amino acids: CASSIPGRGTEAFF. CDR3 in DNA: TGTGCCAGTAGTATTCCGGGGAGAGGCACTGAAGCTTTCTTT.

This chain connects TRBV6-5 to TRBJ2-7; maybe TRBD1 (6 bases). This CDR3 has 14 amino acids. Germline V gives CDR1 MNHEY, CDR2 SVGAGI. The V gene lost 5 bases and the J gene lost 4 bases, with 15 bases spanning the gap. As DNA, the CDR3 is TGTGCCAGCAGTGAAGATGGCAGGGGTTACGAGCAGTACTTC. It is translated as CASSEDGRGYEQYF.

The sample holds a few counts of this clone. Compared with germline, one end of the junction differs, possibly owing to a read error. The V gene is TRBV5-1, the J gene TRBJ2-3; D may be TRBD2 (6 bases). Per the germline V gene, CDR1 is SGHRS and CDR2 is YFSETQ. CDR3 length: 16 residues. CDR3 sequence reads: CASSLDSDLRRAASHF. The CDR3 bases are TGCGCCAGCAGCTTGGATAGCGATCTGAGGAGGGCGGCCTCTCATTTT.

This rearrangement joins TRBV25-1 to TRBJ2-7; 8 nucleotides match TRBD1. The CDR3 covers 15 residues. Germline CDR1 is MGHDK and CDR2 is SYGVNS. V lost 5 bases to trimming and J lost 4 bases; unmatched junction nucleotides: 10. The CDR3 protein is CASSHTGTGTYEQYF. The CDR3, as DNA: TGTGCCAGCAGTCATACCGGGACAGGAACATACGAGCAGTACTTC.

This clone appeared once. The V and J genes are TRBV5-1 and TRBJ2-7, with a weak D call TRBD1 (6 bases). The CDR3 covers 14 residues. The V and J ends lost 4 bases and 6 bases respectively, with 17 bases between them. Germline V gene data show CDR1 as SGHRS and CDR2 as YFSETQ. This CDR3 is CASSQGHGLGEQYF. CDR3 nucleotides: TGCGCCAGCAGCCAGGGACACGGTCTGGGCGAGCAGTACTTC.

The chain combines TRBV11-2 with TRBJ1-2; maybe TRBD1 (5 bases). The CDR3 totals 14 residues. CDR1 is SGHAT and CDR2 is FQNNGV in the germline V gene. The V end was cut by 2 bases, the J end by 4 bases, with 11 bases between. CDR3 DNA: TGTGCCAGCAGCTTACTGGGGGGATCCTATGGCTACACCTTC. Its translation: CASSLLGGSYGYTF. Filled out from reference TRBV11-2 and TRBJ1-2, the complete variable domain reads EAGVAQSPRYKIIEKRQSVAFWCNPISGHATLYWYQQILGQGPKLLIQFQNNGVVDDSQLPKDRFSAERLKGVDSTLKIQPAKLEDSAVYLCASSLLGGSYGYTFGSGTRLTVV.

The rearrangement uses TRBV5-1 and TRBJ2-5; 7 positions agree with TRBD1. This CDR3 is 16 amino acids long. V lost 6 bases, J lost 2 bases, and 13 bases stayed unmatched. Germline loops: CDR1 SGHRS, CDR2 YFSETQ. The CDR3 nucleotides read TGCGCCAGCAACCCCGTTGTAGGGACAGAGCAAGAGACCCAGTACTTC. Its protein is CASNPVVGTEQETQYF.

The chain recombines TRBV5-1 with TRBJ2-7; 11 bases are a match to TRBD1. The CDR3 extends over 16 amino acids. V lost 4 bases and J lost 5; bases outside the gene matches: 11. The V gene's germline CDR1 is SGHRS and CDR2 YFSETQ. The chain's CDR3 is CASSVARDRGTNEQYF. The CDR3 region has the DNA TGCGCCAGCAGCGTGGCCCGGGACAGGGGGACCAACGAGCAGTACTTC.

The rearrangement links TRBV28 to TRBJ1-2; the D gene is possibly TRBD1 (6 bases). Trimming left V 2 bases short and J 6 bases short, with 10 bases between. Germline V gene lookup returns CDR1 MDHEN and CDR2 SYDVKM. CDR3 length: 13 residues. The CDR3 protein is CASSLRSGDGYTF. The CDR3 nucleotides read TGTGCCAGCAGTTTAAGGTCAGGGGATGGCTACACCTTC.

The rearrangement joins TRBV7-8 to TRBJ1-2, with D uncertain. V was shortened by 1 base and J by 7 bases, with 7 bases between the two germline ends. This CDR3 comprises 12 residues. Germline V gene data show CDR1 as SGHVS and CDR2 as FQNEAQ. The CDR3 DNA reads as TGTGCCAGCAGCTTAGGGTATAGTGGCTACACCTTC. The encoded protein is CASSLGYSGYTF. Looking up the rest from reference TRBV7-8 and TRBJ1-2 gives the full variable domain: GAGVSQSPRYKVAKRGQDVALRCDPISGHVSLFWYQQALGQGPEFLTYFQNEAQLDKSGLPSDRFFAERPEGSVSTLKIQRTQQEDSAVYLCASSLGYSGYTFGSGTRLTVV.

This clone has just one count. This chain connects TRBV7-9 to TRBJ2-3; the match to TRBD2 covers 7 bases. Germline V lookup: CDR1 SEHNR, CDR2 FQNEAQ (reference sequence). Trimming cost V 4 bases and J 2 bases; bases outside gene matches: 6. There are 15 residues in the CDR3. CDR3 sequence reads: CASSSTSLYTDTQYF. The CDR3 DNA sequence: TGTGCCAGCAGCTCGACTAGCCTCTACACAGATACGCAGTATTTT.

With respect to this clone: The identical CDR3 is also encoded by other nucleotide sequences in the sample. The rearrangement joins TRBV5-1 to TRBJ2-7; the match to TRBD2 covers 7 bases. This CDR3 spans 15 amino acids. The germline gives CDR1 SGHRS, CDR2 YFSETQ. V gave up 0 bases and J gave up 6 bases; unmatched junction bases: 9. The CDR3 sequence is CASSLVGGGPLEQYF. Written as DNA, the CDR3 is TGCGCCAGCAGCTTGGTTGGGGGAGGGCCTCTCGAGCAGTACTTC.

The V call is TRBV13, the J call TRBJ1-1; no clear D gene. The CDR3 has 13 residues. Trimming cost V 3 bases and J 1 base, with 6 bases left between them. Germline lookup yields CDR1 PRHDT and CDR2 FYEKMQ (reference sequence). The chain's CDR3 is CASSLSENTEAFF. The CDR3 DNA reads TGTGCCAGCAGCTTGTCAGAGAACACTGAAGCTTTCTTT.

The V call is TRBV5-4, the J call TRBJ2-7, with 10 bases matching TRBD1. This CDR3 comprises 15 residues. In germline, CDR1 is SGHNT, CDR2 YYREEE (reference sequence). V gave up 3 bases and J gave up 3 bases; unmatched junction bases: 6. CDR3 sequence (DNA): TGTGCCAGCAGCTCAATCCGGGACAGGGGCTACGAGCAGTACTTC. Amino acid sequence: CASSSIRDRGYEQYF.

The CDR3 nucleotides are TGCGCCAGCCAATCTAGCGGGGGAACCTACGAGCAGTACTTC. Translation: CASQSSGGTYEQYF. V is TRBV10-2 and J is TRBJ2-7; 10 nucleotides match TRBD2. V lost 8 bases, J lost 2 bases, and 6 bases stayed unmatched. In germline, CDR1 is WSHSY, CDR2 SAAADI. This CDR3 is 14 amino acids long.

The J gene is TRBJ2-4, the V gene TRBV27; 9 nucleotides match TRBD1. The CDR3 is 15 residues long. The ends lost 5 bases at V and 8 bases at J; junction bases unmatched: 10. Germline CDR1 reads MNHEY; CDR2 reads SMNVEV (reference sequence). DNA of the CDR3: TGTGCCAGCAGTACCCCCGGGACAGGGATAGACATTCAGTACTTC. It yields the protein CASSTPGTGIDIQYF.

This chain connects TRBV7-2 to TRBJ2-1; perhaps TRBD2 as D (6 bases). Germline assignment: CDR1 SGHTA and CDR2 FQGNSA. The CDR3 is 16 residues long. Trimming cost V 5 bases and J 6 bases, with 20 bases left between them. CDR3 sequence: CASSPPSGRGANEQFF. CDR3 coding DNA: TGTGCCAGCAGCCCCCCTTCCGGGAGAGGAGCCAATGAGCAGTTCTTC. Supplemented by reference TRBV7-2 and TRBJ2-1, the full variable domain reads GAGVSQSPSNKVTEKGKDVELRCDPISGHTALYWYRQSLGQGLEFLIYFQGNSAPDKSGLPSDRFSAERTGGSVSTLTIQRTQQEDSAVYLCASSPPSGRGANEQFFGPGTRLTVL.